Included here is one T cell receptor beta chain sequence, with context. This entry is derived from a study of T cell changes during pregnancy in multiple sclerosis. Between the trimmed V and J ends, which lost 5 bases and 2 bases, there was a span of 12 bases. CDR1 and CDR2 from the germline V gene are SGHRS and YFSETQ. CDR3 length: 14 amino acids. Only in-frame clones appear in the TCRdb table, and some are missing; sequencing was by immunoSEQ multiplex PCR. The repertoire holds about 28,000 clones, 75% to 90% seen once, with roughly 0.5% in the top ten. The J gene is TRBJ2-3, the V gene TRBV5-1; D may be TRBD1 (6 bases). This specimen consisted of CD4+ T cells from peripheral blood mononuclear cells, obtained in the first trimester of pregnancy. The sequence derives from a female donor in good health, enrolled as a control in a pregnancy study. CDR3 nucleotides: TGCGCCAGCAGAATCAGGACAGCCACAGATACGCAGTATTTT. Amino acid sequence: CASRIRTATDTQYF.